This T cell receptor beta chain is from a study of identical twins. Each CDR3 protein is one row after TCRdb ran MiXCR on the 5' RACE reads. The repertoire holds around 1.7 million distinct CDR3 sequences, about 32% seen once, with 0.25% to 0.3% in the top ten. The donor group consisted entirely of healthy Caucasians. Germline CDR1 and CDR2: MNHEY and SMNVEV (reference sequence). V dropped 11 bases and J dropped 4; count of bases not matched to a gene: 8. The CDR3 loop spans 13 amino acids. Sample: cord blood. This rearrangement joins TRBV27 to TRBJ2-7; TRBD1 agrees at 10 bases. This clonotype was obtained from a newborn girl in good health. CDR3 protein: CAGKRTGGYEQYF. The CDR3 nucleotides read TGTGCCGGCAAAAGGACAGGGGGTTACGAGCAGTACTTC.